The 13 T cell receptor beta chains presented below share a single source sample, sequenced in a study of cytomegalovirus exposure and HLA in healthy donors. TCRdb keeps only in-frame clones here, not all; method: immunoSEQ multiplex PCR. In the table there are 80,000 to 100,000 clones, about 90% of which are singletons. The sample consisted of PBMCs. These receptors originate from a man younger than 30 in good health and CMV-seropositive.

This sequence joins TRBV4-3 and TRBJ2-3; unclear D gene. Between the trimmed V and J ends, which lost 1 base and 2 bases, there was a span of 16 bases. The CDR3 has 17 residues. Germline values: CDR1 LGHNA, CDR2 YSLEER. The CDR3 DNA reads as TGCGCCAGCAGCCAAGGTATACCCGGGTCGACCACAGATACGCAGTATTTT. Amino acid sequence: CASSQGIPGSTTDTQYF.

This rearrangement joins TRBV27 to TRBJ2-7; 10 bases match TRBD2. The V gene end was trimmed by 9 bases and the J gene end by 1 base; junction bases not matched to a gene: 3. Germline V gene data show CDR1 as MNHEY and CDR2 as SMNVEV (reference sequence). The CDR3 extends over 13 amino acids. The CDR3 here is CASATSGSYEQYF. In nucleotides, the CDR3 is TGTGCCAGTGCGACTAGCGGGTCCTACGAGCAGTACTTC.

The CDR3 is CASSPGTVSYEQYF. CDR3 sequence (DNA): TGTGCCAGCTCTCCAGGGACAGTCTCCTACGAGCAGTACTTC. V and J are TRBV18 and TRBJ2-7; 7 bases are a match to TRBD1. Per germline, CDR1 KGHSH and CDR2 LQKENI. The J segment lost 0 bases and the V segment lost 6 bases, leaving 5 bases of the junction unmatched. The CDR3 is made up of 14 amino acids.

The chain couples TRBV7-8 to TRBJ2-7; TRBD2 matches at 11 bases. Germline assignment: CDR1 SGHVS and CDR2 FQNEAQ. With V trimmed by 5 bases and J by 6 bases, 15 bases remained unmatched. CDR3 length: 17 residues. CDR3 sequence: CASSPRPSGGLAVEQYF. The CDR3 DNA reads TGTGCCAGCAGCCCCCGACCTAGCGGGGGGCTCGCGGTCGAGCAGTACTTC.

The chain has TRBV11-3 and TRBJ2-7; D might be TRBD1 (6 bases). Trimming took 3 bases from V and 5 from J, leaving 11 bases between them. CDR1 is SGHNT and CDR2 is YENEEA in the germline V gene. The CDR3 runs to 13 residues. CDR3 protein: CASSFQGRHEQYF. In nucleotides, the CDR3 is TGTGCCAGCAGCTTCCAGGGGCGGCACGAGCAGTACTTC.

This clone occurred a few times. The V call is TRBV10-3, the J call TRBJ2-1; tentatively, D is TRBD2 (6 bases). V was clipped by 4 bases and J by 1 base, with 14 bases between them. The CDR3 extends over 16 amino acids. CDR1 is ENHRY, CDR2 SYGVKD, per germline. CDR3 sequence reads: CAISADSGASYNEQFF. CDR3 sequence (DNA): TGTGCCATCAGTGCCGATAGCGGAGCTTCCTACAATGAGCAGTTCTTC.

The rearrangement links TRBV11-2 to TRBJ2-2; the D is unclear. Germline V gene sequence: CDR1 SGHAT, CDR2 FQNNGV. The V end was cut by 4 bases, the J end by 0 bases, with 15 bases between. The length of the CDR3 is 17 residues. This CDR3 reads CASSSVRVATNTGELFF. The CDR3 bases are TGTGCCAGCAGCTCTGTCCGGGTAGCTACGAACACCGGGGAGCTGTTTTTT.

The chain joins TRBV6-6 to TRBJ2-3; 7 bases agree with TRBD1. The CDR3 runs to 16 residues. The V segment lost 2 bases and the J segment 2 bases; nucleotides outside the gene matches: 7. Germline CDR1 and CDR2: MNHNY and SVGAGI (reference sequence). The CDR3 region is CASSYRSQGVTDTQYF. The CDR3 DNA sequence: TGTGCCAGCAGTTACAGGTCTCAGGGGGTCACAGATACGCAGTATTTT.

This clone was recorded a few times. The J gene is TRBJ2-2, the V gene TRBV4-2; possible D gene TRBD1, 6 bases. Trimming took 2 bases from V and 3 from J, leaving 13 bases between them. There are 16 residues in the CDR3. The V gene's germline CDR1 is LGHNA and CDR2 YNFKEQ. The CDR3 here is CASSQHNRADTGELFF. DNA for the CDR3: TGTGCCAGCAGCCAACACAACAGGGCTGACACCGGGGAGCTGTTTTTT.

V gene TRBV7-2 combines with J gene TRBJ2-5; 10 bases align to TRBD2. The length of the CDR3 is 17 residues. The V and J ends lost 2 bases and 2 bases, in that order; junction bases with no gene match: 8. Germline CDR1 is SGHTA and CDR2 is FQGNSA. CDR3 sequence reads: CASSLRTSGIYQETQYF. Written as DNA, the CDR3 is TGTGCCAGCAGCTTACGAACTAGCGGGATTTATCAAGAGACCCAGTACTTC. Filled out from reference TRBV7-2 and TRBJ2-5, the complete variable domain reads GAGVSQSPSNKVTEKGKDVELRCDPISGHTALYWYRQSLGQGLEFLIYFQGNSAPDKSGLPSDRFSAERTGGSVSTLTIQRTQQEDSAVYLCASSLRTSGIYQETQYFGPGTRLLVL.

There are a few counts of this clone. The rearrangement links TRBV7-9 to TRBJ2-6; 8 bases fit TRBD1. The CDR3 contains 18 residues. Germline assignment: CDR1 SEHNR and CDR2 FQNEAQ (reference sequence). The V and J ends lost 0 bases and 1 base, in that order; junction bases with no gene match: 5. CDR3 nucleotides: TGTGCCAGCAGCTTAGCACAGGGGGTAATTTCTGGGGCCAACGTCCTGACTTTC. Protein product: CASSLAQGVISGANVLTF.

V is TRBV10-2 and J is TRBJ2-7; 10 nucleotides line up with TRBD1. The CDR3 is 14 residues long. With 2 bases clipped from V and 5 bases from J, the junction kept 3 bases outside the gene matches. Germline values: CDR1 WSHSY, CDR2 SAAADI. The CDR3 loop reads CASSEDRGLDEQYF. In nucleotides, the CDR3 is TGCGCCAGCAGTGAGGACAGGGGGCTGGACGAGCAGTACTTC.

The J gene is TRBJ1-5, the V gene TRBV27, with TRBD1 matching over 9 bases. The CDR3 has 15 residues. The ends lost 10 bases at V and 0 bases at J; junction bases unmatched: 7. Germline CDR1 and CDR2: MNHEY and SMNVEV (reference sequence). The CDR3 sequence is CATKRTGASNQPQHF. CDR3 bases: TGTGCCACGAAACGGACAGGGGCTAGCAATCAGCCCCAGCATTTT.